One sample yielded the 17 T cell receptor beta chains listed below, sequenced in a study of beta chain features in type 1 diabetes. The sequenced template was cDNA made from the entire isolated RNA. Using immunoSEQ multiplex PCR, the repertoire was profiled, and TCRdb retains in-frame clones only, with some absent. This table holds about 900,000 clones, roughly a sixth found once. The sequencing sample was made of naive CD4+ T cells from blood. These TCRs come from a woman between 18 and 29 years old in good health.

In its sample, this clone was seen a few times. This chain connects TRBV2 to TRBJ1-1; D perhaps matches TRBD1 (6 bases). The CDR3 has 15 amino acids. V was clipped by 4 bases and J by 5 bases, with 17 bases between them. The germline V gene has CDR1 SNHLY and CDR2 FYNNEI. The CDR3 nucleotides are TGTGCCAGCAGTGGGCAGGGGTCGATGAGGACTGAAGCTTTCTTT. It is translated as CASSGQGSMRTEAFF.

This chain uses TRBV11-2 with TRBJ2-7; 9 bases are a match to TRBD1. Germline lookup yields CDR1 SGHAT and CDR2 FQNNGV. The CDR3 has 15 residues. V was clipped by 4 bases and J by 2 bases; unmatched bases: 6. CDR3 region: CASSSYGQGTYEQYF. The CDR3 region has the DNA TGTGCCAGCAGCTCCTACGGACAGGGGACCTACGAGCAGTACTTC.

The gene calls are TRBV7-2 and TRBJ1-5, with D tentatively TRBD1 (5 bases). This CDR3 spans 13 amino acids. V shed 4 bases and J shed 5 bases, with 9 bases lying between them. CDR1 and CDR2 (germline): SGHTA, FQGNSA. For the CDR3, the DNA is TGTGCCAGCAGCTCAGTAGGGGATCAGCCCCAGCATTTT. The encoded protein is CASSSVGDQPQHF.

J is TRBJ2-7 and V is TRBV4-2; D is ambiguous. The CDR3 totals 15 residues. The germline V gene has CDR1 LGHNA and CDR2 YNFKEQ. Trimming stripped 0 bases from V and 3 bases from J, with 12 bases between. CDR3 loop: CASSQEALPGYEQYF. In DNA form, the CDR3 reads TGTGCCAGCAGCCAAGAAGCGCTCCCGGGCTACGAGCAGTACTTC.

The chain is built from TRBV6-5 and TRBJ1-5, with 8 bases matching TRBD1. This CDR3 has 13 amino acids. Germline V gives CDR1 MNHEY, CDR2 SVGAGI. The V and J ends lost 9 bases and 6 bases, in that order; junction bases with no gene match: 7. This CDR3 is CASRPTGVQPQHF. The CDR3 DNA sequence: TGTGCCAGTCGACCGACAGGGGTTCAGCCCCAGCATTTT.

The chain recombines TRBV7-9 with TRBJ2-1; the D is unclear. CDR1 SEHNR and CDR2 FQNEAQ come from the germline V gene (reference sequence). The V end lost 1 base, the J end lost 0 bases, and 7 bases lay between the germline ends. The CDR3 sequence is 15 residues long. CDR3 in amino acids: CASSLGFSSYNEQFF. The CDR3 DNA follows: TGTGCCAGCAGCTTAGGATTTAGCTCCTACAATGAGCAGTTCTTC.

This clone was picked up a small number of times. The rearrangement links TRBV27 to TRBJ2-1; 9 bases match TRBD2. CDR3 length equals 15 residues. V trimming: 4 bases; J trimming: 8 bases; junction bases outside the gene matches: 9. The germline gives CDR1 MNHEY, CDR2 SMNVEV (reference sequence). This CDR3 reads CASSSGLAGRYEQFF. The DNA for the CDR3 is TGTGCCAGCAGTTCTGGTCTAGCGGGAAGGTATGAGCAGTTCTTC.

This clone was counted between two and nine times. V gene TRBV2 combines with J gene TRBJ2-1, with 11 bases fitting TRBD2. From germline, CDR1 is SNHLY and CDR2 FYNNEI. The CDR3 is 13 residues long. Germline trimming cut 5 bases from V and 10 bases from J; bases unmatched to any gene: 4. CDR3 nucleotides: TGTGCCAGCAGTTTTCGACTAGCGGGGGAGCAGTTCTTC. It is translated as CASSFRLAGEQFF.

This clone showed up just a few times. As DNA, the CDR3 is TGTGCCACTCTTGAAGCGGGACTGGGCACCGGGGAGCTGTTTTTT. Its translation: CATLEAGLGTGELFF. V gene TRBV28 combines with J gene TRBJ2-2, with 7 bases that match TRBD2. The CDR3 covers 15 residues. The V and J ends lost 10 bases and 4 bases, in that order; junction bases with no gene match: 12. Germline V gene lookup returns CDR1 MDHEN and CDR2 SYDVKM.

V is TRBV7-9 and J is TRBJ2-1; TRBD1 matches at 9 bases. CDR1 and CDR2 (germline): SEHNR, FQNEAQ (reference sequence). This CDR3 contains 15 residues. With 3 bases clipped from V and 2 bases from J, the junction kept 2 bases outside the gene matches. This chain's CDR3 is CASSFGDRAYNEQFF. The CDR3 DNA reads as TGTGCCAGCAGCTTCGGGGACAGGGCCTACAATGAGCAGTTCTTC.

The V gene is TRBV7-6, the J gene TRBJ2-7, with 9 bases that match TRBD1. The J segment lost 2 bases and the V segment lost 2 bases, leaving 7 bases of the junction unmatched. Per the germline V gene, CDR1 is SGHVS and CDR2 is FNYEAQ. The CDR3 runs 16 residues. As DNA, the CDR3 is TGTGCCAGCAGCTTAATGCGGACAGGGGCCACCTACGAGCAGTACTTC. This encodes CASSLMRTGATYEQYF.

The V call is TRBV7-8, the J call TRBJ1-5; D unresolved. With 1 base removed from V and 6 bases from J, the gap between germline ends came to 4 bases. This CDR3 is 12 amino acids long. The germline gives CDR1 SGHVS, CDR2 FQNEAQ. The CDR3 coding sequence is TGTGCCAGCAGCTTAGATGGTCAGCCCCAGCATTTT. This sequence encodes CASSLDGQPQHF.

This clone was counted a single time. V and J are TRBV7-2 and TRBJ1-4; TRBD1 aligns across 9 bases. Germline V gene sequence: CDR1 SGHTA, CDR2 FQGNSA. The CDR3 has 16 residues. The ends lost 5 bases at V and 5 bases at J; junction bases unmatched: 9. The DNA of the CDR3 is TGTGCCAGCAGCCGGCAGGGGACAGGGCGAAATGAAAAACTGTTTTTT. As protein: CASSRQGTGRNEKLFF.

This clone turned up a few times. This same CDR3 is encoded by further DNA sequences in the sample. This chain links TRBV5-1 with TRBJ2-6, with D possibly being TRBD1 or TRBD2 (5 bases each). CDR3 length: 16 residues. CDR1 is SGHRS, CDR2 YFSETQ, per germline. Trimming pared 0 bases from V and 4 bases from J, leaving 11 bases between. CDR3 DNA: TGCGCCAGCAGCTTGGCCCCCGGGGCCGGGGCCAACGTCCTGACTTTC. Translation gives CASSLAPGAGANVLTF.

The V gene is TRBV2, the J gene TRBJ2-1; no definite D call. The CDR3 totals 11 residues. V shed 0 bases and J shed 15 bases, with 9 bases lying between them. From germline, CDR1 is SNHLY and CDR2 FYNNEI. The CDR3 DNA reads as TGTGCCAGCAGTGAAGCGAGGAGTCGGTTCTTC. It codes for CASSEARSRFF.

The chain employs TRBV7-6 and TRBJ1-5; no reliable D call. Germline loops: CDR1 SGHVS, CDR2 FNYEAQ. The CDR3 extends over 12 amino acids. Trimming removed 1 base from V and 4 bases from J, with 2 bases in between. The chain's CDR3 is CASSLGNQPQHF. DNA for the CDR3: TGTGCCAGCAGCTTAGGAAATCAGCCCCAGCATTTT.

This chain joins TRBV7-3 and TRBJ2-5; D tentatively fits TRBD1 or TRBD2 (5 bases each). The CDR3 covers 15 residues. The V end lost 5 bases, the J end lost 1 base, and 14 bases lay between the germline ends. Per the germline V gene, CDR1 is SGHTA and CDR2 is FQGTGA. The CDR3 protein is CASSPHPGRQETQYF. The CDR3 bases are TGTGCCAGCAGCCCACACCCGGGACGCCAAGAGACCCAGTACTTC.